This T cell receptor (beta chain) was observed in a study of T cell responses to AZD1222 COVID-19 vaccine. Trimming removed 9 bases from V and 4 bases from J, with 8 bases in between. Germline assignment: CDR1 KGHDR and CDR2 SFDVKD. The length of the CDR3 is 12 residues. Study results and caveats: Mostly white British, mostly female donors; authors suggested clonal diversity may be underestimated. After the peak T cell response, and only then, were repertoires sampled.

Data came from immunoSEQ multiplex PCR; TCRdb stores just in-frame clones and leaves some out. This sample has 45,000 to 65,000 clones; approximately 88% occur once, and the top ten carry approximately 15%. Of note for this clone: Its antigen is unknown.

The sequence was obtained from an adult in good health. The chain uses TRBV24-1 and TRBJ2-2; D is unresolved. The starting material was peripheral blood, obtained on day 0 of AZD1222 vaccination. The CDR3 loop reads CATGASTGELFF. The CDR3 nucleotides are TGTGCCACCGGAGCGAGCACCGGGGAGCTGTTTTTT.